One sample yielded the 29 T cell receptor beta chains listed below, sequenced in a study of cytomegalovirus exposure and HLA in healthy donors. Researchers ran the PCR with 60 Vbeta and 13 Jbeta primers. Generated by immunoSEQ multiplex PCR, the TCRdb table keeps only in-frame clones and is missing some. Of about 150,000 clones in the sample, around 78% were seen once. Sequenced: PBMCs. The receptors here all came from a woman aged 40 to 50 in good health and CMV-seropositive.

The chain is built from TRBV7-6 and TRBJ2-1; no reliable D call. CDR1 is SGHVS, CDR2 FNYEAQ, per germline. CDR3 size: 12 residues. Trimming shortened V by 5 bases and J by 10 bases, and 12 bases separated the two germline ends. The CDR3 DNA sequence: TGTGCCAGCAGCCCAACCCCCGGGGAGCAGTTCTTC. Protein product: CASSPTPGEQFF.

This clone was found once. V and J are TRBV5-4 and TRBJ2-3; TRBD2 agrees at 14 bases. Trimming at V came to 9 bases and at J to 2 bases, leaving 11 bases not matched to a gene. CDR1 and CDR2 (germline): SGHNT, YYREEE (reference sequence). The CDR3 has 17 residues. CDR3 sequence (DNA): TGTGCCATTCAGGACGGGACTAGCGGGGGCAACACAGATACGCAGTATTTT. It encodes CAIQDGTSGGNTDTQYF. Complete variable domain (other parts from reference TRBV5-4 and TRBJ2-3): ETGVTQSPTHLIKTRGQQVTLRCSSQSGHNTVSWYQQALGQGPQFIFQYYREEENGRGNFPPRFSGLQFPNYSSELNVNALELDDSALYLCAIQDGTSGGNTDTQYFGPGTRLTVL.

The CDR3 loop is CASASQGNYGYTF. CDR3 in DNA: TGTGCCAGCGCTTCACAGGGTAACTATGGCTACACCTTC. V and J are TRBV28 and TRBJ1-2; TRBD1 is a possible D gene (6 bases). The CDR3 is 13 amino acids. Germline-derived CDR1 and CDR2 are MDHEN and SYDVKM. V gave up 8 bases and J gave up 1 base, with 11 bases separating them.

As DNA, the CDR3 is TGCGCCAGCAGCTTGGAACCAGGCTTGAACACTGAAGCTTTCTTT. It codes for CASSLEPGLNTEAFF. The chain carries TRBV5-1 and TRBJ1-1; D is unresolved. The CDR3 extends over 15 amino acids. The germline V and J ends were trimmed by 0 bases and 0 bases, with 9 bases remaining between them. Germline CDR1 is SGHRS and CDR2 is YFSETQ.

V is TRBV6-6 and J is TRBJ1-1; tentative D call: TRBD1 (5 bases). Germline CDR1 MNHNY, CDR2 SVGAGI (reference sequence). Deletions cut 5 bases from V and 1 base from J, with 8 bases between. CDR3 length: 13 residues. The CDR3 sequence is CASSTDRNTEAFF. CDR3 DNA: TGTGCCAGCAGTACCGACAGGAACACTGAAGCTTTCTTT.

The rearrangement joins TRBV19 to TRBJ2-5; TRBD2 matches at 11 bases. Germline assignment: CDR1 LNHDA and CDR2 SQIVND (reference sequence). Trimming cost V 4 bases and J 5 bases; bases outside gene matches: 6. This CDR3 is 15 amino acids long. CDR3: CASSTLAGGLETQYF. CDR3 sequence (DNA): TGTGCCAGTAGTACTCTAGCGGGGGGTCTGGAGACCCAGTACTTC.

The J gene is TRBJ1-1, the V gene TRBV30; D unclear. CDR1 and CDR2 from the germline V gene are GTSNPN and SVGIG (reference sequence). The CDR3 contains 13 residues. Trimming stripped 0 bases from V and 6 bases from J, with 11 bases between. CDR3: CAWSVREGSEAFF. DNA for the CDR3: TGTGCCTGGAGTGTGCGGGAGGGCTCTGAAGCTTTCTTT.

As to this clone: A far larger clone is one base from this, pointing to a likely read error. This chain's CDR3 is CASSQDRHPYNEQFF. The CDR3 DNA follows: TGCGCCAGCAGCCAAGACAGACACCCTTACAATGAGCAGTTCTTC. V gene TRBV7-2 combines with J gene TRBJ2-1, with D possibly being TRBD1 (5 bases). Germline-derived CDR1 and CDR2 are SGHTA and FQGNSA. This CDR3 is built from 15 residues.

The genes are TRBV19 and TRBJ2-7; D perhaps matches TRBD2 (5 bases). The V end was cut by 3 bases, the J end by 6 bases, with 12 bases between. Looked up from germline, CDR1 is LNHDA and CDR2 is SQIVND (reference sequence). This CDR3 spans 13 amino acids. The CDR3 sequence: CASSIAGAGEQYF. CDR3 nucleotides: TGTGCCAGTAGTATTGCGGGTGCTGGCGAGCAGTACTTC. The complete variable domain, with remaining parts taken from reference TRBV19 and TRBJ2-7, reads DGGITQSPKYLFRKEGQNVTLSCEQNLNHDAMYWYRQDPGQGLRLIYYSQIVNDFQKGDIAEGYSVSREKKESFPLTVTSAQKNPTAFYLCASSIAGAGEQYFGPGTRLTVT.

This clone was found a few times. V usage is TRBV5-1 and J usage is TRBJ2-7; D remains unclear. CDR1 and CDR2 (germline): SGHRS, YFSETQ. CDR3 length: 13 residues. V dropped 0 bases and J dropped 4 bases, with 8 bases sitting between them. CDR3 loop: CASSLAPRYEQYF. In DNA form, the CDR3 reads TGCGCCAGCAGCTTGGCCCCTCGTTACGAGCAGTACTTC.

The chain is built from TRBV7-3 and TRBJ1-1, with 8 bases that match TRBD1. CDR1 SGHTA and CDR2 FQGTGA come from the germline V gene. The CDR3 runs 17 residues. J was trimmed by 5 bases and V by 0 bases; bases with no gene match: 11. The CDR3 sequence is CASSLTPLGQGKTEAFF. CDR3 bases: TGTGCCAGCAGCTTAACCCCTCTAGGACAGGGTAAAACTGAAGCTTTCTTT.

This chain joins TRBV30 and TRBJ1-2; 7 nucleotides match TRBD1. J gave up 4 bases and V 2 bases, and 7 bases lay outside the gene matches. The germline V gene encodes CDR1 GTSNPN and CDR2 SVGIG (reference sequence). This CDR3 has 14 residues. The CDR3 sequence: CAWSSDRDGYGYTF. The CDR3 bases are TGTGCCTGGAGTTCTGACAGGGACGGCTATGGCTACACCTTC.

This clone was detected a few times. The gene calls are TRBV5-1 and TRBJ1-1; D may be TRBD1 (6 bases). The CDR3 length is 14 residues. Germline CDR1 is SGHRS and CDR2 is YFSETQ. V was clipped by 4 bases and J by 1 base, with 11 bases between them. For the CDR3, the DNA is TGCGCCAGCAGCGCCTCACAGGGGAACACTGAAGCTTTCTTT. Amino acids: CASSASQGNTEAFF.

The rearrangement links TRBV6-6 to TRBJ2-5, with TRBD2 identical over 7 bases. The CDR3 loop spans 12 amino acids. The germline V gene has CDR1 MNHNY and CDR2 SVGAGI (reference sequence). V trimming: 8 bases; J trimming: 5 bases; junction bases outside the gene matches: 5. The CDR3 spells CASSRGVETQYF. The CDR3 nucleotides are TGTGCCAGCTCCCGGGGGGTGGAGACCCAGTACTTC.

The chain is built from TRBV10-3 and TRBJ1-5; D might be TRBD1 (5 bases). V lost 7 bases to trimming and J lost 5 bases, with 12 bases between them. Germline-derived CDR1 and CDR2 are ENHRY and SYGVKD. This CDR3 contains 13 residues. CDR3 region: CAITQGVDQPQHF. DNA for the CDR3: TGTGCCATCACCCAGGGTGTGGATCAGCCCCAGCATTTT.

The chain is built from TRBV5-1 and TRBJ1-5; possibly TRBD1 for D (5 bases). The CDR3 loop spans 15 amino acids. V was shortened by 4 bases and J by 0 bases, with 11 bases between the two germline ends. CDR1 and CDR2 from the germline V gene are SGHRS and YFSETQ. CDR3 residues: CASSKDSYSNQPQHF. The CDR3 DNA reads TGCGCCAGCAGCAAAGACAGCTATAGCAATCAGCCCCAGCATTTT.

This chain connects TRBV30 to TRBJ1-6, with 8 bases aligning to TRBD1. The CDR3 runs 13 residues. V was pared by 2 bases and J by 10 bases, with 4 bases of the junction left unmatched. Per the germline V gene, CDR1 is GTSNPN and CDR2 is SVGIG (reference sequence). DNA of the CDR3: TGTGCCTGGAGTTCTGACAGGGGCTCACCCCTCCACTTT. Translating gives CAWSSDRGSPLHF.

The chain employs TRBV19 and TRBJ2-1, with D possibly being TRBD2 (5 bases). This CDR3 comprises 12 residues. Trimming shortened V by 2 bases and J by 8 bases, and 7 bases separated the two germline ends. Looked up from germline, CDR1 is LNHDA and CDR2 is SQIVND (reference sequence). CDR3 in amino acids: CASSITSYEQFF. CDR3 coding DNA: TGTGCCAGTAGTATAACTAGTTATGAGCAGTTCTTC.

This clone has at least ten counts. J is TRBJ1-1 and V is TRBV28; possibly TRBD1 for D (5 bases). Germline lookup yields CDR1 MDHEN and CDR2 SYDVKM. There are 14 residues in the CDR3. The V and J ends lost 6 bases and 0 bases respectively, with 11 bases between them. CDR3 amino acids: CASRSGFMNTEAFF. For the CDR3, the DNA is TGTGCCAGCAGGTCAGGGTTTATGAACACTGAAGCTTTCTTT.

The CDR3 sequence is CASSAQQGIGNQPQHF. CDR3 nucleotide sequence: TGTGCCAGCAGCGCCCAACAGGGAATAGGCAATCAGCCCCAGCATTTT. The V call is TRBV13, the J call TRBJ1-5, with a tentative D call TRBD1 (6 bases). The ends were cut back, 5 bases at V and 2 bases at J, with 16 bases in the middle. The CDR3 extends over 16 amino acids. Germline CDR1 and CDR2: PRHDT and FYEKMQ (reference sequence).

Regarding this clone: An end of the junction differs from the germline gene, which may be a read error. The rearrangement uses TRBV7-2 and TRBJ2-1; D not resolved. The CDR3 is 15 residues long. Germline CDR1 reads SGHTA; CDR2 reads FQGNSA. The CDR3, as DNA: TGTGCCAGCAGCTTAGTTCCGGTCTCCTACAGTGAGCAGTTCTTC. It codes for CASSLVPVSYSEQFF.

This clone has just a few counts. The chain has TRBV10-3 and TRBJ2-5, with TRBD2 identical over 8 bases. The germline CDR1 and CDR2 sequences are ENHRY and SYGVKD. The J segment lost 4 bases and the V segment lost 10 bases, leaving 8 bases of the junction unmatched. The CDR3 sequence is 13 residues long. CDR3 bases: TGTGCCACGGGGGGGCAGGTGCGAGAGACCCAGTACTTC. As protein: CATGGQVRETQYF.

The chain is built from TRBV9 and TRBJ1-6; no firm D call. Germline values: CDR1 SGDLS, CDR2 YYNGEE. V shed 1 base and J shed 9 bases, with 11 bases lying between them. The CDR3 loop spans 14 amino acids. This CDR3 reads CASSVRQTGSPLHF. The CDR3 DNA is TGTGCCAGCAGCGTAAGGCAGACGGGTTCACCCCTCCACTTT.

V usage is TRBV7-9 and J usage is TRBJ1-2; weak D call: TRBD1 (6 bases). The germline V gene encodes CDR1 SEHNR and CDR2 FQNEAQ (reference sequence). The V and J ends lost 3 bases and 8 bases respectively, with 10 bases between them. This CDR3 contains 12 residues. The CDR3 spells CASSFNREGYTF. CDR3 bases: TGTGCCAGCAGCTTCAACAGGGAGGGCTACACCTTC.

The rearrangement uses TRBV29-1 and TRBJ1-1; maybe TRBD1 (5 bases). Trimming removed 2 bases from V and 0 bases from J, with 13 bases in between. The CDR3 is made up of 15 amino acids. Germline lookup yields CDR1 SQVTM and CDR2 ANQGSEA. CDR3: CSVERQQSLNTEAFF. Here the CDR3 DNA reads TGCAGCGTTGAAAGACAGCAAAGTTTGAACACTGAAGCTTTCTTT. Together with reference TRBV29-1 and TRBJ1-1, the CDR3 gives the full variable domain: SAVISQKPSRDICQRGTSLTIQCQVDSQVTMMFWYRQQPGQSLTLIATANQGSEATYESGFVIDKFPISRPNLTFSTLTVSNMSPEDSSIYLCSVERQQSLNTEAFFGQGTRLTVV.

V gene TRBV18 combines with J gene TRBJ2-1, with D perhaps TRBD1 (6 bases). The germline V and J ends were trimmed by 3 bases and 1 base, with 10 bases remaining between them. Germline CDR1 reads KGHSH; CDR2 reads LQKENI. The CDR3 has 15 residues. CDR3 nucleotide sequence: TGTGCCAGCTCACCCGTAGGACAGTCCTACAATGAGCAGTTCTTC. The encoded protein is CASSPVGQSYNEQFF. Looking up the rest from reference TRBV18 and TRBJ2-1 gives the full variable domain: NAGVMQNPRHLVRRRGQEARLRCSPMKGHSHVYWYRQLPEEGLKFMVYLQKENIIDESGMPKERFSAEFPKEGPSILRIQQVVRGDSAAYFCASSPVGQSYNEQFFGPGTRLTVL.

The rearrangement uses TRBV19 and TRBJ1-1, with TRBD1 identical over 10 bases. The CDR3 has 15 residues. From germline, CDR1 is LNHDA and CDR2 SQIVND (reference sequence). V was pared by 5 bases and J by 5 bases, with 8 bases of the junction left unmatched. DNA of the CDR3: TGTGCCAGTAGTCCTCGGGACAGGGGTCAAACTGAAGCTTTCTTT. Encoded protein: CASSPRDRGQTEAFF.

The chain uses TRBV5-6 and TRBJ1-1, with no clear D. CDR1 and CDR2 from the germline V gene are SGHDT and YYEEEE. Deletions cut 0 bases from V and 0 bases from J, with 12 bases between. This CDR3 spans 16 amino acids. This CDR3 reads CASSLAGVGLNTEAFF. The CDR3 nucleotides are TGTGCCAGCAGCTTGGCCGGGGTAGGGCTGAACACTGAAGCTTTCTTT.

The chain is built from TRBV5-1 and TRBJ2-3, with D perhaps matching TRBD2 (5 bases). Germline V gene data show CDR1 as SGHRS and CDR2 as YFSETQ. The V end was cut by 0 bases, the J end by 1 base, with 9 bases between. This CDR3 is 15 amino acids long. The CDR3 spells CASSLAQAGTDTQYF. The CDR3 DNA sequence: TGCGCCAGCAGCTTGGCCCAAGCGGGCACAGATACGCAGTATTTT.